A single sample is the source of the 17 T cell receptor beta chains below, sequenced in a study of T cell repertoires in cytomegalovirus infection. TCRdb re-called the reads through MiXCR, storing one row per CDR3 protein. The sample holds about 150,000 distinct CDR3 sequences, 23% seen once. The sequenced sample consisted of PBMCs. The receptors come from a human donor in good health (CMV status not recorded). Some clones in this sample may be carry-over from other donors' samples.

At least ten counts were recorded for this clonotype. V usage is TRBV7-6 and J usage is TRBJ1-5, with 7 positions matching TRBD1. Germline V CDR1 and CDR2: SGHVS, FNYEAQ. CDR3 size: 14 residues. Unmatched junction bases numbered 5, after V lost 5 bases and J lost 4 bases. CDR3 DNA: TGTGCCAGCAGCCGGGACAGTATTAATCAGCCCCAGCATTTT. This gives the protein CASSRDSINQPQHF. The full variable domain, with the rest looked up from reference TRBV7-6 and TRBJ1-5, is GAGVSQSPRYKVTKRGQDVALRCDPISGHVSLYWYRQALGQGPEFLTYFNYEAQQDKSGLPNDRFSAERPEGSISTLTIQRTEQRDSAMYRCASSRDSINQPQHFGDGTRLSIL.

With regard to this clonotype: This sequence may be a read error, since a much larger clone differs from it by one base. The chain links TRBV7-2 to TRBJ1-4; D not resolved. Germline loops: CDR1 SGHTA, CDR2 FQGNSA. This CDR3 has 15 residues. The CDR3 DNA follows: TGTGACAGCAGCTTGTCAGATGCAACTAATGAAAAACTGTTTTTT. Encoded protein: CDSSLSDATNEKLFF.

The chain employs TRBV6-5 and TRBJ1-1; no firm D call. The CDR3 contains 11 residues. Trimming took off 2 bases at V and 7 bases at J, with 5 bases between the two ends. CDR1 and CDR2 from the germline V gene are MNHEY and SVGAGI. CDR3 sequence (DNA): TGTGCCAGCAGTTACCGTGGTGAAGCTTTCTTT. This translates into CASSYRGEAFF.

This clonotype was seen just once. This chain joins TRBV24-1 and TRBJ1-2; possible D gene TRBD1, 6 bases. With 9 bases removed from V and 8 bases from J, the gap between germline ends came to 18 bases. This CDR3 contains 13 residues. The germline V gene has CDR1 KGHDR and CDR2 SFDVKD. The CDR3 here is CATANRAGRGYTF. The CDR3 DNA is TGTGCCACCGCCAACAGGGCCGGTCGGGGCTACACCTTC.

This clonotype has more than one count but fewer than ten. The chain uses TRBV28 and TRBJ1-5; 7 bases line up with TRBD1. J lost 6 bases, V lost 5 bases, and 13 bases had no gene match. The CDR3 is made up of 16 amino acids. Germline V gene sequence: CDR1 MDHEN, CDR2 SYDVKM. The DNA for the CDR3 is TGTGCCAGCAGTCAGGGGGGCACTTCATACCGTCAGCCCCAGCATTTT. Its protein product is CASSQGGTSYRQPQHF. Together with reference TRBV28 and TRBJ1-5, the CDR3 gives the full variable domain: DVKVTQSSRYLVKRTGEKVFLECVQDMDHENMFWYRQDPGLGLRLIYFSYDVKMKEKGDIPEGYSVSREKKERFSLILESASTNQTSMYLCASSQGGTSYRQPQHFGDGTRLSIL.

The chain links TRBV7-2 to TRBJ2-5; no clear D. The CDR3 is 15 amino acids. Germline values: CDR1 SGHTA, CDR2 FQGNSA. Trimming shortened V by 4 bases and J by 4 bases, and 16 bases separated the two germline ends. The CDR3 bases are TGTGCCAGCAGCTCGAGGATAGGGCTAAGAGAGACCCAGTACTTC. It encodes CASSSRIGLRETQYF.

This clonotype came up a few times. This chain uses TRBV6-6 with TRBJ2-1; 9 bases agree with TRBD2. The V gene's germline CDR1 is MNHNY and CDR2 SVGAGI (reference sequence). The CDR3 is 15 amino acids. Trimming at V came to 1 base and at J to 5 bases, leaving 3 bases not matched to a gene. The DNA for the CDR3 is TGTGCCAGCAGTTACTGGGTAGCGGGAGACAATGAGCAGTTCTTC. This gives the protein CASSYWVAGDNEQFF.

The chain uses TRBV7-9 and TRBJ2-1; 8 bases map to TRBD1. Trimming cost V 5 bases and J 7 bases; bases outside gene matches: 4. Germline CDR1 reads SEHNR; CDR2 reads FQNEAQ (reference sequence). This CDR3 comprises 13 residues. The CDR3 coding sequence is TGTGCCAGCAGCGGCACAGGGGGGAATGAGCAGTTCTTC. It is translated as CASSGTGGNEQFF.

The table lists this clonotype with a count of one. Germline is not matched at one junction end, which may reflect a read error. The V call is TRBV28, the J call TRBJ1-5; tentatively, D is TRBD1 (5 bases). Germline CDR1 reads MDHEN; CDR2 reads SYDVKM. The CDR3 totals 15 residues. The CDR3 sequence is CASSSLRQSNQPKHF. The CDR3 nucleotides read TGTGCCAGCAGTTCCCTCCGACAGAGCAATCAGCCCAAGCATTTT.

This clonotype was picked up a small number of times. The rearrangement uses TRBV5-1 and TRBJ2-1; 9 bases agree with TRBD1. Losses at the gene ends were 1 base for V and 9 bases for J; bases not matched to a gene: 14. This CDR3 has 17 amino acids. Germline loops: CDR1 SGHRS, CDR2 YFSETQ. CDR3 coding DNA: TGCGCCAGCAGCTTGCGGGACAGGGCAATACAAATGGGTGAGCAGTTCTTC. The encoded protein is CASSLRDRAIQMGEQFF. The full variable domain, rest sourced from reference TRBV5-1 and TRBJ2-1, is KAGVTQTPRYLIKTRGQQVTLSCSPISGHRSVSWYQQTPGQGLQFLFEYFSETQRNKGNFPGRFSGRQFSNSRSEMNVSTLELGDSALYLCASSLRDRAIQMGEQFFGPGTRLTVL.

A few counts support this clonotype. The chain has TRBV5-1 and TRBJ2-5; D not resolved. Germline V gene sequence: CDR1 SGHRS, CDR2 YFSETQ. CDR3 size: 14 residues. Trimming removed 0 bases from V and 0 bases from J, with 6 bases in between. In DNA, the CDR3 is TGCGCCAGCAGCTTGGACAGCTACCAAGAGACCCAGTACTTC. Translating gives CASSLDSYQETQYF.

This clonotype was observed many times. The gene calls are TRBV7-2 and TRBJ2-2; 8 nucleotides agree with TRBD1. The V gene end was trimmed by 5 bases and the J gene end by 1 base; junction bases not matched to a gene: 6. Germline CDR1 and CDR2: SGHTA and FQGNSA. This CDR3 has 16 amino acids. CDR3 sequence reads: CASSTRTGWNTGELFF. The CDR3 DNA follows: TGTGCCAGCAGCACCCGGACAGGGTGGAACACCGGGGAGCTGTTTTTT.

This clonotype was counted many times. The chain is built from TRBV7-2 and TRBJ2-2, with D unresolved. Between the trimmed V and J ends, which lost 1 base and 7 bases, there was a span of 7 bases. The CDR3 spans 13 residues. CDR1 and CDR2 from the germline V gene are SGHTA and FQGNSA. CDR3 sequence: CASSLDSIGELFF. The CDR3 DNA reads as TGTGCCAGCAGCTTAGATTCCATCGGGGAGCTGTTTTTT.

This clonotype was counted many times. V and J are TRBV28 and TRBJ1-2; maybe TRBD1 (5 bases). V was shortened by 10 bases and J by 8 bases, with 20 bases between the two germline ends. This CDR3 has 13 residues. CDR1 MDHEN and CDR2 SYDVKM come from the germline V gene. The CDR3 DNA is TGTGCCATACTGGACGGGTACGGGGCCGGCTACACCTTC. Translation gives CAILDGYGAGYTF.

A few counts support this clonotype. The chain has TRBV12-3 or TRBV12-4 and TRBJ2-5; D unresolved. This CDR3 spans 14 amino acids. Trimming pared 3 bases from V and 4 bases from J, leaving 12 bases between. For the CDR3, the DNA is TGTGCCAGCAGTTTGGATCCGGAGATAGAGACCCAGTACTTC. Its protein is CASSLDPEIETQYF.

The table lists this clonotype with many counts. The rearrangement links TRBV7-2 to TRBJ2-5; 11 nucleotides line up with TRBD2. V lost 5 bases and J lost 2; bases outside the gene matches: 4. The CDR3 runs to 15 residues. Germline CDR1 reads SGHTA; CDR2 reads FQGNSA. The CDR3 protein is CASSPSGGTQETQYF. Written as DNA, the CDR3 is TGTGCCAGCAGCCCTAGCGGGGGGACACAAGAGACCCAGTACTTC.

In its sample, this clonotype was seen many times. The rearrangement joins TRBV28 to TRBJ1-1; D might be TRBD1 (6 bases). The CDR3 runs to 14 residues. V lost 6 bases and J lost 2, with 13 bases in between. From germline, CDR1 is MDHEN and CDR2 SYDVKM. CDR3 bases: TGTGCCAGCAGCCCCGGGACAAGAAACACTGAAGCTTTCTTT. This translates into CASSPGTRNTEAFF.